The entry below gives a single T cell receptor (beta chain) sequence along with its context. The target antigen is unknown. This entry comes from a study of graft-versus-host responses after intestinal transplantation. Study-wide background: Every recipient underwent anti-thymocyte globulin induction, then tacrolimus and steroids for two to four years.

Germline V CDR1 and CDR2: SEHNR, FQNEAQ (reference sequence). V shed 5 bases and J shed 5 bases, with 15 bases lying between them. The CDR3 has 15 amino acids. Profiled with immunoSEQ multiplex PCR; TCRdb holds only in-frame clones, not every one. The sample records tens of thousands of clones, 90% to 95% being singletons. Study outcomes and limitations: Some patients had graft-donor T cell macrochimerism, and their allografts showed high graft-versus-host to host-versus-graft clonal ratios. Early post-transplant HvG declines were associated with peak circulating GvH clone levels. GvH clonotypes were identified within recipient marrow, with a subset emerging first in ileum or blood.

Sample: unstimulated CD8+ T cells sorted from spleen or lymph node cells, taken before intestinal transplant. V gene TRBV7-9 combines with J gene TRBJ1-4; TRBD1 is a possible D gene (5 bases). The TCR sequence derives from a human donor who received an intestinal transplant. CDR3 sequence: CASSTTAGPNEKLFF. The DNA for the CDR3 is TGTGCCAGCAGCACGACAGCAGGACCAAATGAAAAACTGTTTTTT.